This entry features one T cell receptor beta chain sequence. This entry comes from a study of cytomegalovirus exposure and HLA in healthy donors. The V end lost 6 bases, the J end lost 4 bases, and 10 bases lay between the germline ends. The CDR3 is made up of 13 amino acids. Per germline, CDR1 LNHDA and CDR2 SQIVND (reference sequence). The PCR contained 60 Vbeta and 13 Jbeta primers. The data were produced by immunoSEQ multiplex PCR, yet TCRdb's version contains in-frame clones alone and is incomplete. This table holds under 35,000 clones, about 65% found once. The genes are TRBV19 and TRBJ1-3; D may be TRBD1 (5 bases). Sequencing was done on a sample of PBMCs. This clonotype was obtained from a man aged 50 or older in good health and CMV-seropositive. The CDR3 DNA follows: TGTGCCAGTAGGTTTTCAGGGGGAAACACCATATATTTT. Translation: CASRFSGGNTIYF.